These 14 T cell receptor beta chains originate from one sample sequenced in a study of cytomegalovirus exposure and HLA in healthy donors. The PCR used 60 Vbeta and 13 Jbeta primers. The method was immunoSEQ multiplex PCR; TCRdb's version includes in-frame clones alone and lacks a portion of them. The table includes tens of thousands of clones, approximately 71% detected once. Sequencing input: PBMCs. These receptors came from a middle-aged woman in good health and CMV-seropositive.

The chain carries TRBV27 and TRBJ2-3; possible D gene TRBD2, 6 bases. The germline V gene has CDR1 MNHEY and CDR2 SMNVEV (reference sequence). CDR3 length equals 14 residues. V was clipped by 3 bases and J by 0 bases, with 7 bases between them. CDR3 DNA: TGTGCCAGCAGTTTTAGCGGAAGCACAGATACGCAGTATTTT. Encoded protein: CASSFSGSTDTQYF.

The chain has TRBV18 and TRBJ1-2; D is possibly TRBD1 (5 bases). Germline CDR1 is KGHSH and CDR2 is LQKENI. CDR3 length equals 16 residues. Trimming shortened V by 1 base and J by 2 bases, and 14 bases separated the two germline ends. CDR3 residues: CASSPQNGGDNYGYTF. As DNA, the CDR3 is TGTGCCAGCTCACCACAGAATGGGGGGGACAACTATGGCTACACCTTC.

This clone was recorded only once. The rearrangement joins TRBV6-1 to TRBJ1-5; D gene unclear. CDR1 is MNHNS and CDR2 is SASEGT in the germline V gene. Trimming removed 4 bases from V and 5 bases from J, with 12 bases in between. The CDR3 has 14 residues. CDR3 nucleotide sequence: TGTGCCAGCAGTGGAGGCCGGTTAGATCAGCCCCAGCATTTT. It encodes CASSGGRLDQPQHF.

V usage is TRBV9 and J usage is TRBJ2-1; D might be TRBD2 (6 bases). V dropped 4 bases and J dropped 8 bases, with 10 bases sitting between them. The CDR3 length is 12 residues. The germline gives CDR1 SGDLS, CDR2 YYNGEE. Here the CDR3 DNA reads TGTGCCAGCAGCACCAGACTAGATGAGCAGTTCTTC. Its translation is CASSTRLDEQFF.

V is TRBV5-4 and J is TRBJ1-1; D remains ambiguous. V was cut by 1 base and J by 4 bases, with 11 bases left in between. The germline V gene encodes CDR1 SGHNT and CDR2 YYREEE (reference sequence). CDR3 size: 14 residues. The CDR3 DNA reads TGTGCCAGCAGCTTGCGGTCCAGGTCCACTGAAGCTTTCTTT. Translation gives CASSLRSRSTEAFF.

CDR3 sequence (DNA): TGCGCCAGCAGCCAAGAGGGGGGGCGCCCAGATACGCAGTATTTT. Encoded protein: CASSQEGGRPDTQYF. The chain joins TRBV4-1 to TRBJ2-3, with D perhaps TRBD2 (7 bases). This CDR3 comprises 15 residues. Germline CDR1 reads MGHRA; CDR2 reads YSYEKL. Trimming removed 0 bases from V and 4 bases from J, with 11 bases in between.

This clone is judged medium-sized (0.01 to 0.1%). This chain links TRBV19 with TRBJ2-7; 8 nucleotides agree with TRBD1. This CDR3 has 13 amino acids. Germline lookup yields CDR1 LNHDA and CDR2 SQIVND (reference sequence). V shed 6 bases and J 3 bases; nucleotides not matched to a gene: 4. The CDR3: CASSPGQDYEQYF. CDR3 nucleotide sequence: TGTGCCAGTAGCCCGGGACAGGACTACGAGCAGTACTTC.

The chain has TRBV7-6 and TRBJ2-2; a possible D gene is TRBD2 (6 bases). Per the germline V gene, CDR1 is SGHVS and CDR2 is FNYEAQ. The CDR3 is 14 residues long. V was pared by 5 bases and J by 5 bases, with 12 bases between. DNA of the CDR3: TGTGCCAGCAGCCGACTAGTATCGACCGGGGAGCTGTTTTTT. Residues: CASSRLVSTGELFF.

This chain connects TRBV6-5 to TRBJ1-3; D remains unclear. Germline V gene lookup returns CDR1 MNHEY and CDR2 SVGAGI. Trimming shortened V by 6 bases and J by 0 bases, and 12 bases separated the two germline ends. The CDR3 spans 15 residues. The CDR3 DNA reads as TGTGCCAGCAGCGTCCCGGGGATCTCTGGAAACACCATATATTTT. It codes for CASSVPGISGNTIYF.

A remark on this clone: Other DNA sequences in this specimen translate into the identical CDR3. The gene calls are TRBV5-4 and TRBJ2-2; 8 bases fit TRBD1. The junction had 3 bases not matched to a gene; V was cut back by 2 bases and J by 3 bases. The CDR3 is made up of 15 amino acids. The germline gives CDR1 SGHNT, CDR2 YYREEE (reference sequence). In DNA, the CDR3 is TGTGCCAGCAGCTTAGGACAGGGACACACCGGGGAGCTGTTTTTT. Translation gives CASSLGQGHTGELFF. Full variable domain (rest looked up from reference TRBV5-4 and TRBJ2-2): ETGVTQSPTHLIKTRGQQVTLRCSSQSGHNTVSWYQQALGQGPQFIFQYYREEENGRGNFPPRFSGLQFPNYSSELNVNALELDDSALYLCASSLGQGHTGELFFGEGSRLTVL.

V usage is TRBV12-5 and J usage is TRBJ1-4; TRBD1 aligns across 7 bases. After removal of 1 base from V and 3 bases from J, the junction contained 2 bases not matched to a gene. From germline, CDR1 is LGHNT and CDR2 FRNRAP. CDR3 size: 15 residues. CDR3 protein: CASGLGQGPNEKLFF. As DNA, the CDR3 is TGTGCTAGTGGTTTGGGACAGGGTCCTAATGAAAAACTGTTTTTT.

CDR3 residues: CASSLEQGQPQHF. Here the CDR3 DNA reads TGCGCCAGCAGCCTCGAACAGGGTCAGCCCCAGCATTTT. V usage is TRBV4-3 and J usage is TRBJ1-5, with a possible D match to TRBD1 (6 bases). There are 13 residues in the CDR3. V was cut by 4 bases and J by 6 bases, with 10 bases left in between. CDR1 and CDR2 (germline): LGHNA, YSLEER.

This clone showed up just a few times. The chain employs TRBV18 and TRBJ2-4; 8 bases line up with TRBD1. The germline V gene encodes CDR1 KGHSH and CDR2 LQKENI. The CDR3 runs to 17 residues. The trim removed 3 bases at V and 1 base at J, leaving 8 bases unmatched. Written as DNA, the CDR3 is TGTGCCAGCTCACCTGGAAAGGGACAGGACGCCAAAAACATTCAGTACTTC. Translated: CASSPGKGQDAKNIQYF.

The gene calls are TRBV6-1 and TRBJ2-3; D may be TRBD2 (6 bases). Trimming cost V 0 bases and J 0 bases, with 7 bases left between them. The germline V gene has CDR1 MNHNS and CDR2 SASEGT. The CDR3 is 15 residues long. The CDR3 loop is CASSEALASTDTQYF. In DNA, the CDR3 is TGTGCCAGCAGTGAAGCGCTAGCGAGCACAGATACGCAGTATTTT.